The present entry profiles one T cell receptor beta chain with its context. The sample originates from a study of T cell responses to AZD1222 COVID-19 vaccine. This CDR3 is 15 amino acids long. V was shortened by 4 bases and J by 5 bases, with 17 bases between the two germline ends. CDR1 is MGHRA, CDR2 YSYEKL, per germline. Data came from immunoSEQ multiplex PCR; TCRdb stores just in-frame clones and leaves some out. The table lists about 130,000 clones, 88% of them singletons. The chain couples TRBV4-1 to TRBJ1-2; the D gene is possibly TRBD1 (6 bases). The specimen comprised peripheral blood, sampled on day 0 of MenACWY control vaccination. This receptor was obtained from an adult in good health. The CDR3: CASSPDRGARYGYTF. The DNA of the CDR3 is TGCGCCAGCAGCCCAGACCGGGGGGCTAGATATGGCTACACCTTC.